Listed below are T cell receptor beta chains from one sample, sequenced in a study of T cells in Graves' hyperthyroidism and ophthalmopathy. TCRdb used MiXCR to reprocess the multiplex PCR reads, holding one entry per CDR3 protein. The sample includes 96,000 or so distinct CDR3 sequences, just over 50% of them seen just once. Sequenced sample: blood. These receptors were collected from a woman aged 40 to 50 with Graves' hyperthyroidism. Each CDR3 is given with its conserved first and last residue. A D gene is named only where the DNA matches it firmly. Rows give clone size only sometimes, using once, few, many, or a class for an expanded clone.

CDR3 DNA: TGTGCCTGGAGTGTGGGGCCCGGGGAGCTGTTTTTT
CDR3 protein: CAWSVGPGELFF
J gene: TRBJ2-2
clone size: NA
D gene: NA
V gene: TRBV5-3

CDR3 DNA: TGTGCCAGCAGGGGGGCAGGGGTATCTGGCTACACCTTC
CDR3 protein: CASRGAGVSGYTF
J gene: TRBJ1-2
clone size: NA
D gene: NA
V gene: TRBV7-6

CDR3 DNA: TGTGCCAGCAGCAGAGGAAGTGTTGTTACTGAAGCTTTCTTC
CDR3 protein: CASSRGSVVTEAFF
J gene: TRBJ1-1
clone size: NA
D gene: NA
V gene: TRBV7-9

CDR3 DNA: TGCGCCAGCAGCTTGACACCGTCCGTCACAGATACGCAGAACTCCTACGAGCAGTACTTC
CDR3 protein: CASSLTPSVTDTQNSYEQYF
J gene: TRBJ2-7
clone size: NA
D gene: NA
V gene: TRBV5-1

CDR3 DNA: TGTGCCAGCAGCAGGGCGGGGAATGCGGATTCACCCCTCCACTTT
CDR3 protein: CASSRAGNADSPLHF
J gene: TRBJ1-6
clone size: NA
D gene: NA
V gene: TRBV11-2

CDR3 DNA: TGCAGTGCTAGAGATGCTTCCCAGGGCGGGAGGCCTTACGAGCAGTACTTC
CDR3 protein: CSARDASQGGRPYEQYF
J gene: TRBJ2-7
clone size: NA
D gene: TRBD2
V gene: TRBV20-1

CDR3 DNA: TGTGCCACCAGCACAAACAGAAAATATGGCTACACCTTC
CDR3 protein: CATSTNRKYGYTF
J gene: TRBJ1-2
clone size: medium-sized
D gene: NA
V gene: TRBV15

CDR3 DNA: TGTGCCAGCAGCTTAGTACGGCCCAGGGACAGGCGATCCTACGAGCAGTACTTC
CDR3 protein: CASSLVRPRDRRSYEQYF
J gene: TRBJ2-7
clone size: many
D gene: TRBD1
V gene: TRBV7-2

CDR3 DNA: TGTGCCAGCAGCTCACTAGCGGGATCTAGCTACACCTTC
CDR3 protein: CASSSLAGSSYTF
J gene: TRBJ1-2
clone size: NA
D gene: NA
V gene: TRBV7-2

CDR3 DNA: TGCAGCTTAGTTGTAGGTCCCCAAGAGACCCAGTACTTC
CDR3 protein: CSLVVGPQETQYF
J gene: TRBJ2-5
clone size: NA
D gene: NA
V gene: TRBV29-1

CDR3 DNA: TGTGCCAGCTCACCAGGTGGCAGGGGGAACACTGAAGCTTTCTTT
CDR3 protein: CASSPGGRGNTEAFF
J gene: TRBJ1-1
clone size: few
D gene: NA
V gene: TRBV18

CDR3 DNA: TGTGCCAGCAGCTACACCGACAGGGGTGACGAGGGGCAAGCTTTCTTT
CDR3 protein: CASSYTDRGDEGQAFF
J gene: TRBJ1-1
clone size: once
D gene: TRBD1
V gene: TRBV7-2

CDR3 DNA: TGTGCCAGCAGCGAGGACACCCGGGGGCGCGAGGAGACCCAGTACTTC
CDR3 protein: CASSEDTRGREETQYF
J gene: TRBJ2-5
clone size: NA
D gene: NA
V gene: TRBV9

CDR3 DNA: TGTGCCACCAGCAGGGGACAGGTTTCCTACGAGCAGTACTTC
CDR3 protein: CATSRGQVSYEQYF
J gene: TRBJ2-7
clone size: many
D gene: TRBD1
V gene: TRBV15

CDR3 DNA: TGTGCCAGCAGCTCGGGGGGGGGCTACACCTTC
CDR3 protein: CASSSGGGYTF
J gene: TRBJ1-2
clone size: few
D gene: NA
V gene: TRBV7-9

CDR3 DNA: TGTGCCAGCAGCGTAGGTGGGGCGCGGGGCACTGAAGCTTTCTTT
CDR3 protein: CASSVGGARGTEAFF
J gene: TRBJ1-1
clone size: many
D gene: NA
V gene: TRBV9

CDR3 DNA: TGTGCCAGCAGTCCGCGACTTGGACTAGCGGCCGACTACGAGCAGTACTTC
CDR3 protein: CASSPRLGLAADYEQYF
J gene: TRBJ2-7
clone size: NA
D gene: TRBD2
V gene: TRBV7-8

CDR3 DNA: TGTGCCATCAGTGGCGGACCCCCTTACGAGCAGTACTTC
CDR3 protein: CAISGGPPYEQYF
J gene: TRBJ2-7
clone size: NA
D gene: NA
V gene: TRBV10-3

CDR3 DNA: TGCAGCCAAGTAGCACAGCCCGACTACGAGCAGTACTTC
CDR3 protein: CSQVAQPDYEQYF
J gene: TRBJ2-7
clone size: NA
D gene: NA
V gene: TRBV29-1

CDR3 DNA: TGTGCCGGCAGCCGAACCGGGACTAGGGTCCACGAGCAGTACTTC
CDR3 protein: CAGSRTGTRVHEQYF
J gene: TRBJ2-7
clone size: NA
D gene: TRBD2
V gene: TRBV7-6

CDR3 DNA: TGTGCCAGCAGCAGGACAGGGAGCCTCTCCACCTACGAGCAGTACTTC
CDR3 protein: CASSRTGSLSTYEQYF
J gene: TRBJ2-7
clone size: many
D gene: TRBD1
V gene: TRBV7-2

CDR3 DNA: TGTGCCAGCAGGCCGTATGGAACTGAAAAGCTGTCTTTT
CDR3 protein: CASRPYGTEKLSF
J gene: TRBJ1-4
clone size: NA
D gene: NA
V gene: TRBV11-2

CDR3 DNA: TGCAGCGTAGGAACAGGGGACTATCCCGCCGGGGAGCTGTTTTTT
CDR3 protein: CSVGTGDYPAGELFF
J gene: TRBJ2-2
clone size: NA
D gene: NA
V gene: TRBV29-1

CDR3 DNA: TGTGCCAGCAGCTTGGGGACAGGGGAGACCCAGTACTTC
CDR3 protein: CASSLGTGETQYF
J gene: TRBJ2-5
clone size: NA
D gene: TRBD1
V gene: TRBV5-6

CDR3 DNA: TGTGCCAGCAGCCTCAATTCCGGGACAGGGTACAATCAGCCCCAGCATTTT
CDR3 protein: CASSLNSGTGYNQPQHF
J gene: TRBJ1-5
clone size: many
D gene: TRBD1
V gene: TRBV7-6

CDR3 DNA: TGTGCCAGCAGTTTATTCGGGAGAGAGACCCAGTACTTC
CDR3 protein: CASSLFGRETQYF
J gene: TRBJ2-5
clone size: NA
D gene: NA
V gene: TRBV7-8

CDR3 DNA: TGTGCCAGCAGCTTGGGGAGGGGGTCGTACGAGCAGTACTTC
CDR3 protein: CASSLGRGSYEQYF
J gene: TRBJ2-7
clone size: NA
D gene: NA
V gene: TRBV5-8

CDR3 DNA: TGTGCCAGCAGTTACCTAGCGGGAAGGGGTGGTGGGACTGGAGCTTTCTTT
CDR3 protein: CASSYLAGRGGGTGAFF
J gene: TRBJ1-1
clone size: NA
D gene: NA
V gene: TRBV4-2

CDR3 DNA: TGCAGCTTAACAGGGATGGACGGCTACACCTTC
CDR3 protein: CSLTGMDGYTF
J gene: TRBJ1-2
clone size: NA
D gene: NA
V gene: TRBV29-1

CDR3 DNA: TGTGCCACTTCGGAACTATCGATACTCGGCACTGAAGCTTTCTTT
CDR3 protein: CATSELSILGTEAFF
J gene: TRBJ1-1
clone size: few
D gene: NA
V gene: TRBV6-2/TRBV6-3

CDR3 DNA: TGTGCCAGCTCTCAGGGACAGGGGGCTGTAGCTTTCTTT
CDR3 protein: CASSQGQGAVAFF
J gene: TRBJ1-1
clone size: few
D gene: TRBD1
V gene: TRBV18

CDR3 DNA: TGTGCCAGCAGCTTAAGCGGCAACACTGAAGCTTTCTTT
CDR3 protein: CASSLSGNTEAFF
J gene: TRBJ1-1
clone size: many
D gene: NA
V gene: TRBV7-9

CDR3 DNA: TGTGCCACCAGCAGAGTCAGGGGCTACGGCTACACCTTC
CDR3 protein: CATSRVRGYGYTF
J gene: TRBJ1-2
clone size: medium-sized
D gene: NA
V gene: TRBV15

CDR3 DNA: TGTGCCAGCTACTCGGGCAGATACACTGAAGCTTTCTTT
CDR3 protein: CASYSGRYTEAFF
J gene: TRBJ1-1
clone size: NA
D gene: NA
V gene: TRBV9

CDR3 DNA: TGTGCCAGCAGCTGGACTTCATCTAGCACAGATACGCAGTATTTT
CDR3 protein: CASSWTSSSTDTQYF
J gene: TRBJ2-3
clone size: few
D gene: NA
V gene: TRBV2

CDR3 DNA: TGTGCCAGCAGTACTACAGGCCCGGGACAGAGCTCTGGGGCCAACGTCCTGACTTTC
CDR3 protein: CASSTTGPGQSSGANVLTF
J gene: TRBJ2-6
clone size: NA
D gene: TRBD1
V gene: TRBV6-5

CDR3 DNA: TGTGCCAGCACCCTCGACAGGGAGGCCCAGTACTTC
CDR3 protein: CASTLDREAQYF
J gene: TRBJ2-5
clone size: NA
D gene: NA
V gene: TRBV2

CDR3 DNA: TGCGCCAGCAGCTTAAACAGGGGGAACTACGAGCAGTACTTC
CDR3 protein: CASSLNRGNYEQYF
J gene: TRBJ2-7
clone size: many
D gene: TRBD1
V gene: TRBV5-1

CDR3 DNA: TGTGCCAGCAGCTTGTTCGAGCGGACTAGCACAGATACGCAGTATTTT
CDR3 protein: CASSLFERTSTDTQYF
J gene: TRBJ2-3
clone size: NA
D gene: NA
V gene: TRBV5-6

CDR3 DNA: TGCAGTGCTAGACTAGCGGGAGCGGGCGGGGAGCTGTTTTTT
CDR3 protein: CSARLAGAGGELFF
J gene: TRBJ2-2
clone size: many
D gene: TRBD2
V gene: TRBV20-1

CDR3 DNA: TGTGCCAGCAGCACCCTACAGGGCTACGAGCAGTACTTC
CDR3 protein: CASSTLQGYEQYF
J gene: TRBJ2-7
clone size: NA
D gene: NA
V gene: TRBV11-2

CDR3 DNA: TGCAGGGCTAGCAATCAGCCCCGGCATTTT
CDR3 protein: CRASNQPRHF
J gene: TRBJ1-5
clone size: NA
D gene: NA
V gene: TRBV20-1

CDR3 DNA: TGTGCCAGCAGCCTCGACAGGAACCAAGGGGCTGACCAGCATTTT
CDR3 protein: CASSLDRNQGADQHF
J gene: TRBJ1-5
clone size: NA
D gene: NA
V gene: TRBV11-1

CDR3 DNA: TGTGCCAGCAGCTTGGCACAGGGGAACGGCTATAAGCCCCAGCATTTT
CDR3 protein: CASSLAQGNGYKPQHF
J gene: TRBJ1-5
clone size: NA
D gene: TRBD1
V gene: TRBV7-2

CDR3 DNA: TGCAGCAGTGGGGGACAGGCCTACACCGGGGAGCTGTTTTTT
CDR3 protein: CSSGGQAYTGELFF
J gene: TRBJ2-2
clone size: few
D gene: TRBD1
V gene: TRBV29-1

CDR3 DNA: TGTGCCAGCAGCTTAGCCCGGGACAGCTATAATGGCTACACCTTC
CDR3 protein: CASSLARDSYNGYTF
J gene: TRBJ1-2
clone size: NA
D gene: TRBD1
V gene: TRBV7-9

CDR3 DNA: TGCGCCAGCAGCTCCGCAGGGGCCGCTGGGGAAGCTTTCTTT
CDR3 protein: CASSSAGAAGEAFF
J gene: TRBJ1-1
clone size: NA
D gene: NA
V gene: TRBV5-1

CDR3 DNA: TGTGCCAGCAGTGAAGTACGAAGTAATTCACCCCTCCACTTT
CDR3 protein: CASSEVRSNSPLHF
J gene: TRBJ1-6
clone size: many
D gene: NA
V gene: TRBV6-1

CDR3 DNA: TGTGCCAGCAGCCAAGCTAGCGGGAGTGAGACCCAGTACTTC
CDR3 protein: CASSQASGSETQYF
J gene: TRBJ2-5
clone size: medium-sized
D gene: TRBD2
V gene: TRBV4-2

CDR3 DNA: TGCGCCAGCAGCTGGACAGGGACCCGTGGAGAGACCCAGTACTTC
CDR3 protein: CASSWTGTRGETQYF
J gene: TRBJ2-5
clone size: many
D gene: TRBD1
V gene: TRBV5-1

CDR3 DNA: TGCGCCAGCAGTTCACAGGGGGAGGTAGAGGATGAAAAACTGTTTTTT
CDR3 protein: CASSSQGEVEDEKLFF
J gene: TRBJ1-4
clone size: NA
D gene: TRBD1
V gene: TRBV5-1

CDR3 DNA: TGCAGCGTTGGGAAGGGTTACGAGCAGTACTTC
CDR3 protein: CSVGKGYEQYF
J gene: TRBJ2-7
clone size: many
D gene: NA
V gene: TRBV29-1

CDR3 DNA: TGTGCCAGCAGCTTAGACGGGACAGGGGAGCTTCACTATGGCTACACCTTC
CDR3 protein: CASSLDGTGELHYGYTF
J gene: TRBJ1-2
clone size: once
D gene: TRBD1
V gene: TRBV11-2

CDR3 DNA: TGTGCCAGCAGCTTAGGGGCGGGACTTGTCGAGCAGTACTTC
CDR3 protein: CASSLGAGLVEQYF
J gene: TRBJ2-7
clone size: NA
D gene: NA
V gene: TRBV13

CDR3 DNA: TGTGCCAGCAGCTTAGTGCCTAGCGGGGACACCGGGGAGCTGTTTTTT
CDR3 protein: CASSLVPSGDTGELFF
J gene: TRBJ2-2
clone size: NA
D gene: TRBD2
V gene: TRBV7-3